This TCR beta chain was documented in a study of T-cell memory formation after mild COVID-19. J gave up 6 bases and V 2 bases, and 3 bases lay outside the gene matches. The CDR3 has 15 amino acids. CDR1 is MNHEY, CDR2 SVGAGI, per germline. MiXCR, applied by TCRdb to the 5' RACE reads, yields one record per CDR3 protein. This sample carries 400,000 to 500,000 distinct CDR3 sequences, roughly 20% of them seen once, and the ten largest clones take around 9.2%. The sequencing sample was made of PBMCs or a T cell subset sorted from them (not recorded which). The chain links TRBV6-5 to TRBJ2-1; 11 bases agree with TRBD2. This clonotype was obtained from an adult woman who had mild COVID-19 (a few samples of this study predate the infection). Cell type and time point are not known. In DNA form, the CDR3 reads TGTGCCAGCAGTTACAAGACTAGCGGGGTCAATGAGCAGTTCTTC. Translated, it gives CASSYKTSGVNEQFF.